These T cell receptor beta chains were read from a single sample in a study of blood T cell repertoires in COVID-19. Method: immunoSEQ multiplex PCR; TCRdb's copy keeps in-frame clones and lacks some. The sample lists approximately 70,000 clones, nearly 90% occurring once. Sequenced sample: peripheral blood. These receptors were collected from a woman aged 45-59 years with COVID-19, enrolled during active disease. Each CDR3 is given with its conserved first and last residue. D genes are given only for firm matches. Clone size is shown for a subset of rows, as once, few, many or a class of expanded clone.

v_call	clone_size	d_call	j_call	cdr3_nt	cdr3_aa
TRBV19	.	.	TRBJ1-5	TGTGCCAGTAGTAGAGAGGAAGAGCGGCCCCAGCATTTT	CASSREEERPQHF
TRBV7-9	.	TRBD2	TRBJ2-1	TGTGCCAGCAGCTTAGCCGCTAGCGGGAGGGCGGCGCAGTTCTTC	CASSLAASGRAAQFF
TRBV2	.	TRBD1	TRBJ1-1	TGTGCCAGCGCCTCGGGACAGCCCACGAACACTGAAGCTTTCTTT	CASASGQPTNTEAFF
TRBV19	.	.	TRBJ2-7	TGTGCCAGTAGTATGGACGACAGAATCTACGAGCAGTACTTC	CASSMDDRIYEQYF
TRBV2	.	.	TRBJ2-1	TGTGCCAGCAGACGGGACAACCACAATGAGCAGTTCTTC	CASRRDNHNEQFF
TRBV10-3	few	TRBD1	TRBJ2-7	TGTGCCATGGGGACAGAGTCGTACGAGCAGTACTTC	CAMGTESYEQYF
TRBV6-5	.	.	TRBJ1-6	TGTGCCAGCATTGGATACAGGTTTTCACCCCTCCACTTT	CASIGYRFSPLHF
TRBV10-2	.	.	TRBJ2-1	TGCGCCAGCACTAATAGCGGCGGCTACAATGAGCAGTTCTTC	CASTNSGGYNEQFF
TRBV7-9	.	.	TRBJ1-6	TGTGCCACCCAGGGTAATCCTAATTCACCCCTCCACTTT	CATQGNPNSPLHF
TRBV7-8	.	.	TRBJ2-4	TGTGCCAGCAGCCTAGTAGCACTAGCCAAAAACATTCAGTACTTC	CASSLVALAKNIQYF
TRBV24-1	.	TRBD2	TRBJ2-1	TGTGCCACCAGTCAAGAAGAAGCGGGAGGAGCTAGCTCCTACAATGAGCAGTTCTTC	CATSQEEAGGASSYNEQFF
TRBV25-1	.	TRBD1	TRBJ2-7	TGTGCCAGCAGTGCTAGCGCCTCAGGGGGCGCCGAGCAGTACTTC	CASSASASGGAEQYF
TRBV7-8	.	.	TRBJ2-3	TGTGCCAGCAGCTTAGTCAGGATTGGAGGAAAACGGAGCACAGATACGCAGTATTTT	CASSLVRIGGKRSTDTQYF
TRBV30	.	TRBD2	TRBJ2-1	TGTGCCTGGGGGACTAGCGGGAATGAGCAGTTCTTC	CAWGTSGNEQFF
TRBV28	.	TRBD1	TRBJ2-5	TGTGCCAGCAGTTTTAGCGGACAGGGCCAAGAGACCCAGTACTTC	CASSFSGQGQETQYF
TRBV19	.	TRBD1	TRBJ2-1	TGTGCCAGTAAGACAGGGGGCTCCTACAATGAGCAGTTCTTC	CASKTGGSYNEQFF
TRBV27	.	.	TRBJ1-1	TGTGCCAGCAGTACCTCGGGGTACACTGAAGCTTTCTTT	CASSTSGYTEAFF
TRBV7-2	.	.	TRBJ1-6	TGTGCCAGCAGCCTTAATCCACTAGGACAGAATAATTCACCCCTCCACTTT	CASSLNPLGQNNSPLHF
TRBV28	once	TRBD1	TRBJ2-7	TGTGCCAGCCAGGGGAGCGCCGGGACAGTCTACGAGCAGTACTTC	CASQGSAGTVYEQYF
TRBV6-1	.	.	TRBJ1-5	TGTGCCAGCAGTGGTGGTAGGGGTGGTGGTAATCAGCCCCAGCATTTT	CASSGGRGGGNQPQHF
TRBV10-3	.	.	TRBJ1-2	TGTGCCATCAGCGCTTTGGGCAGCGGACCCTATGGCTACACCTTC	CAISALGSGPYGYTF
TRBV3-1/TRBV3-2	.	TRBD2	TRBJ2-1	TGTGCCAGCAGCCAAGGGGCGGGAGTGAAGCAGTTCTTC	CASSQGAGVKQFF
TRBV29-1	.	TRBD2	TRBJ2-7	TGCAGCGTTGAGGGGGTGGGCGGGAGGCCATCGGGCGAGCAGTACTTC	CSVEGVGGRPSGEQYF
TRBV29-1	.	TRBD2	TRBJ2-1	TGCAGCTCTGGGAGGGGCTTGGACAATGAGCAGTTCTTC	CSSGRGLDNEQFF